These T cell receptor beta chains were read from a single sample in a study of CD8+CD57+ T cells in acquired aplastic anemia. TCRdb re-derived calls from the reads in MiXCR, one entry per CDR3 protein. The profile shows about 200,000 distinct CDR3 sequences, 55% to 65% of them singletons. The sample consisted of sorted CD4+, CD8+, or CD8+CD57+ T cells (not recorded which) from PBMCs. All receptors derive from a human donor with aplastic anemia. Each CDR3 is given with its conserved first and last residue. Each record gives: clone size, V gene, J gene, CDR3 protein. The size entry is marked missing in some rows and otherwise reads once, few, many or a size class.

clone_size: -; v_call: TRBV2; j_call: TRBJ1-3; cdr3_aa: CASTPKQGNTIYF
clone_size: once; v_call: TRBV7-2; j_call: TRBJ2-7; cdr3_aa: CASSSSPDYEQYF
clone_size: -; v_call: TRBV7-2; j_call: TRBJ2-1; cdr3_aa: CASSFSRVIDEQFF
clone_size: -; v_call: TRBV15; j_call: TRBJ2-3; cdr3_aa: CATSPSGRGADTQYF
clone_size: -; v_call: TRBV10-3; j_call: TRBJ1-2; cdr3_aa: CAISRDRGSRDYGYTF
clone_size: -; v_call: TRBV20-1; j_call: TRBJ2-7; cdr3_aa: CSARGGFGTSLYEQYF
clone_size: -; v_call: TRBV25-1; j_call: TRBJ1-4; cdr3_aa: CASSEGGQGGEKLFF
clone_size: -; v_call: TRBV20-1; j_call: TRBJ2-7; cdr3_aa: CSPGQATYEQYF
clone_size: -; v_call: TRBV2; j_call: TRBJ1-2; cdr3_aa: CASSEGGSGYTF
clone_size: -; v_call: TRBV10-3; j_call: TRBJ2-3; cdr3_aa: CAISAKGGTDTQYF
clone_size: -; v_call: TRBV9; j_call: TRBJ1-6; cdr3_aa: CASSTTVGQGDSPLHF
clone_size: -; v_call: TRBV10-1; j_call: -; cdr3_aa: CASSLNRVHEQYF
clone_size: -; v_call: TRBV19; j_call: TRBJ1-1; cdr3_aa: CASSMDQGNTEAFF
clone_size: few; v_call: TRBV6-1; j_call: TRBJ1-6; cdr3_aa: CASSVRWDSPLHF
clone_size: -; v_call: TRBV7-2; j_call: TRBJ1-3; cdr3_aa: CASSSAGGNTIYF
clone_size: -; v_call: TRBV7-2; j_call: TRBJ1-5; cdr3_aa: CASSPGTGNQPQHF
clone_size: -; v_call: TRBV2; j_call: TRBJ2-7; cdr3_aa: CASRGGLYEQYF
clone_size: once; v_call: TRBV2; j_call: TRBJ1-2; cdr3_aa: CASSAIRQGTYGYTF
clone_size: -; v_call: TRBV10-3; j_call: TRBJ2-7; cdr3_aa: CATLRAGGEQYF
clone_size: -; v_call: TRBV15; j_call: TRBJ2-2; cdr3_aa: CATSRDRAFLVTGELFF
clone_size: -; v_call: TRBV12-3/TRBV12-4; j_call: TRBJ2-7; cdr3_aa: CASRVGHSSYEQYF
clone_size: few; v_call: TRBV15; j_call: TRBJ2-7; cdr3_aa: CATSSSRSGQGACEQYF
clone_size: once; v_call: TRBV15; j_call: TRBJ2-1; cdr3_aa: CATSRDGYSEQFF